Shown below are 18 T cell receptor beta chains from a single sample sequenced in a study of blood T cell repertoires in COVID-19 (dated by TCRdb to about 2020). Receptor amplification or capture employed the immunoSEQ multiplex PCR assay. TCRdb retrieved this table from immuneACCESS and kept in-frame rearrangements only. Not all clones are present; in checked studies, unresolved V genes account for under half, and no reason is known for the remainder. Here the sample has under 400,000 clones; approximately 87% occur a single time. Less than 11% of the sample lies in the top ten. Sequenced input: peripheral blood. These receptors all come from a woman in her 30s with COVID-19, enrolled during active disease.

The chain has TRBV10-3 and TRBJ1-1; TRBD1 agrees at 12 bases. Germline loops: CDR1 ENHRY, CDR2 SYGVKD. V lost 7 bases, J lost 4 bases, and 1 base stayed unmatched. This CDR3 region has 13 residues. The CDR3 region is CAIMGQGATEAFF. The CDR3, as DNA: TGTGCCATCATGGGACAGGGGGCCACTGAAGCTTTCTTT.

This clone was picked up a small number of times. V usage is TRBV5-6 and J usage is TRBJ2-2; 8 nucleotides line up with TRBD2. CDR1 SGHDT and CDR2 YYEEEE come from the germline V gene. The CDR3 consists of 15 residues. V was pared by 4 bases and J by 4 bases, with 6 bases of the junction left unmatched. Here the CDR3 reads CASSMGLVGTGELFF. The DNA for the CDR3 is TGTGCCAGCAGCATGGGACTAGTCGGCACCGGGGAGCTGTTTTTT.

The chain is built from TRBV5-1 and TRBJ2-7; TRBD2 is a possible D gene (5 bases). Germline V lookup: CDR1 SGHRS, CDR2 YFSETQ. The ends were cut back, 4 bases at V and 3 bases at J, with 17 bases in the middle. CDR3 length: 15 residues. The chain's CDR3 is CASSRGLAVDYEQYF. CDR3 DNA: TGCGCCAGCAGCCGGGGTCTGGCGGTTGACTACGAGCAGTACTTC.

There are many counts of this clone. CDR3 nucleotides: TGTGCCAGCACGGTGAACACTGAAGCTTTCTTT. This translates into CASTVNTEAFF. The chain employs TRBV25-1 and TRBJ1-1; D is ambiguous. Germline lookup yields CDR1 MGHDK and CDR2 SYGVNS. The CDR3 runs to 11 residues. V was cut by 7 bases and J by 0 bases, with 3 bases left in between.

The gene calls are TRBV10-3 and TRBJ2-1; D may be TRBD2 (5 bases). This CDR3 contains 15 residues. The germline V and J ends were trimmed by 3 bases and 0 bases, with 9 bases remaining between them. Germline assignment: CDR1 ENHRY and CDR2 SYGVKD. CDR3 sequence (DNA): TGTGCCATCAGTGAATCGAGCGGCTCCTACAATGAGCAGTTCTTC. It specifies CAISESSGSYNEQFF.

The V gene is TRBV27, the J gene TRBJ2-1; 7 positions agree with TRBD2. Germline CDR1 reads MNHEY; CDR2 reads SMNVEV (reference sequence). The CDR3 is 17 amino acids. The V and J ends lost 3 bases and 0 bases, in that order; junction bases with no gene match: 8. In nucleotides, the CDR3 is TGTGCCAGCAGTTTTCGGGGGGAGGGAAGCTCCTACAATGAGCAGTTCTTC. Encoded protein: CASSFRGEGSSYNEQFF.

This clone appeared a single time. The chain has TRBV19 and TRBJ2-4; 7 nucleotides align to TRBD1. This CDR3 spans 17 amino acids. The J segment lost 0 bases and the V segment lost 4 bases, leaving 9 bases of the junction unmatched. Per the germline V gene, CDR1 is LNHDA and CDR2 is SQIVND (reference sequence). CDR3 residues: CASSRDSEGVAKNIQYF. The DNA for the CDR3 is TGTGCCAGTAGTAGGGACAGCGAGGGGGTAGCCAAAAACATTCAGTACTTC.

This clone came up a few times. The chain carries TRBV24-1 and TRBJ2-7; possible D gene TRBD2, 5 bases. The CDR3 is made up of 13 amino acids. Germline V gene data show CDR1 as KGHDR and CDR2 as SFDVKD. Trimming removed 4 bases at V and 4 bases at J, with 10 bases between. CDR3 loop: CATSERASYEQYF. CDR3 coding DNA: TGTGCCACCAGTGAGCGGGCCAGTTACGAGCAGTACTTC.

V usage is TRBV5-3 and J usage is TRBJ2-1; 8 bases fit TRBD2. TRBV5-3 falls under the ORF class, with uncertain function. V gave up 2 bases and J gave up 5 bases; unmatched junction bases: 6. There are 15 residues in the CDR3. The CDR3, as DNA: TGTGCCAGAAGCTTCCGGGATAGCGGGAACAATGAGCAGTTCTTC. As protein: CARSFRDSGNNEQFF.

V usage is TRBV7-2 and J usage is TRBJ1-1, with D unresolved. Germline V CDR1 and CDR2: SGHTA, FQGNSA. The CDR3 is made up of 14 amino acids. The V end lost 2 bases, the J end lost 0 bases, and 7 bases lay between the germline ends. The CDR3 bases are TGTGCCAGCAGCTTACGAACGGTGAACACTGAAGCTTTCTTT. Amino acid sequence: CASSLRTVNTEAFF. Together with reference TRBV7-2 and TRBJ1-1, the CDR3 gives the full variable domain: GAGVSQSPSNKVTEKGKDVELRCDPISGHTALYWYRQSLGQGLEFLIYFQGNSAPDKSGLPSDRFSAERTGGSVSTLTIQRTQQEDSAVYLCASSLRTVNTEAFFGQGTRLTVV.

This chain uses TRBV28 with TRBJ1-5; D is ambiguous. Trimming cost V 5 bases and J 2 bases, with 16 bases left between them. This CDR3 contains 16 residues. Germline V gene sequence: CDR1 MDHEN, CDR2 SYDVKM. The CDR3 loop reads CASSPHRGPGNQPQHF. CDR3 in DNA: TGTGCCAGCAGTCCGCATCGAGGGCCTGGCAATCAGCCCCAGCATTTT.

The genes are TRBV19 and TRBJ1-1; tentatively, D is TRBD1 (5 bases). The CDR3 extends over 17 amino acids. Between the trimmed V and J ends, which lost 6 bases and 2 bases, there was a span of 22 bases. Germline V lookup: CDR1 LNHDA, CDR2 SQIVND (reference sequence). The CDR3 sequence: CASSQGRQGMGNTEAFF. CDR3 bases: TGTGCCAGTAGCCAAGGCCGGCAGGGTATGGGAAACACTGAAGCTTTCTTT.

The V call is TRBV6-1, the J call TRBJ1-4, with a tentative D call TRBD1 (5 bases). The V gene's germline CDR1 is MNHNS and CDR2 SASEGT. V was clipped by 6 bases and J by 6 bases, with 11 bases between them. The CDR3 loop spans 13 amino acids. This CDR3 is CASRGIGDEKLFF. The CDR3 DNA sequence: TGTGCCAGCAGAGGGATAGGGGATGAAAAACTGTTTTTT.

CDR3 residues: CASSYSLSLAGVPNEQFF. CDR3 DNA: TGTGCCAGCAGTTACTCCTTGTCACTAGCGGGAGTCCCCAATGAGCAGTTCTTC. The V call is TRBV6-2 or TRBV6-3, the J call TRBJ2-1; 11 positions agree with TRBD2. The V gene's germline CDR1 is MNHEY and CDR2 SVGEGT. After removal of 0 bases from V and 6 bases from J, the junction contained 10 bases not matched to a gene. There are 18 residues in the CDR3.

About this clone: A read error may produce the germline difference seen at one junction end. The chain employs TRBV28 and TRBJ2-7; D is perhaps TRBD1 (5 bases). CDR1 and CDR2 from the germline V gene are MDHEN and SYDVKM. The CDR3 length is 14 residues. Here the CDR3 DNA reads TGTGCCAGCACTTTACTTGCTGGGGCGGCCGAGCAGTACTTC. This codes for CASTLLAGAAEQYF. Filled out from reference TRBV28 and TRBJ2-7, the complete variable domain reads DVKVTQSSRYLVKRTGEKVFLECVQDMDHENMFWYRQDPGLGLRLIYFSYDVKMKEKGDIPEGYSVSREKKERFSLILESASTNQTSMYLCASTLLAGAAEQYFGPGTRLTVT.

This chain uses TRBV29-1 with TRBJ2-7, with 8 positions matching TRBD1. V was pared by 4 bases and J by 6 bases, with 17 bases of the junction left unmatched. The CDR3 totals 16 residues. Germline V CDR1 and CDR2: SQVTM, ANQGSEA. The CDR3 nucleotides read TGCAGCGTTGTCGGTCAGGGGGCGCGGATATTCGGCGAGCAGTACTTC. Encoded protein: CSVVGQGARIFGEQYF.

A few counts support this clone. This chain links TRBV10-1 with TRBJ2-2; 7 bases match TRBD1. The V gene end was trimmed by 4 bases and the J gene end by 5 bases; junction bases not matched to a gene: 16. The CDR3 is made up of 18 amino acids. CDR1 WNHNN and CDR2 SYGVQD come from the germline V gene (reference sequence). CDR3 DNA: TGCGCCAGCAGTGGTACCCCGGGACAGCAGGGAGAAACCGGGGAGCTGTTTTTT. It encodes CASSGTPGQQGETGELFF.

Regarding this clone: The sample contains more than one DNA sequence encoding this CDR3. The chain recombines TRBV19 with TRBJ2-7; weak D call: TRBD2 (6 bases). CDR1 and CDR2 (germline): LNHDA, SQIVND (reference sequence). Trimming pared 0 bases from V and 3 bases from J, leaving 9 bases between. The CDR3 is 14 amino acids. CDR3: CASSIDRGSYEQYF. In DNA form, the CDR3 reads TGTGCCAGTAGTATAGATCGGGGGAGCTACGAGCAGTACTTC.